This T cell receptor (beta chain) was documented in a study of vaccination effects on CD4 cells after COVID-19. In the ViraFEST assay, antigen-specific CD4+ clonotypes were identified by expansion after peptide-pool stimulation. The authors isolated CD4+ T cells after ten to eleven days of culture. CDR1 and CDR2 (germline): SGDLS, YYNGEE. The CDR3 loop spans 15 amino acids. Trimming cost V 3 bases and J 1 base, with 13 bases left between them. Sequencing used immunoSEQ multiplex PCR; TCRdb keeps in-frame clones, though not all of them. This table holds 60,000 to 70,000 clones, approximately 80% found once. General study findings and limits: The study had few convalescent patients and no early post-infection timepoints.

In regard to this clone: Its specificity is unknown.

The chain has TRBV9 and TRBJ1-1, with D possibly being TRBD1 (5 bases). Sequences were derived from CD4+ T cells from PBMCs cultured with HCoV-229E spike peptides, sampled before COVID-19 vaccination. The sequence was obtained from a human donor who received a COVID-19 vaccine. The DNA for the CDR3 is TGTGCCAGCAGCGGACAAGGAGGGACGAACACTGAAGCTTTCTTT. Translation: CASSGQGGTNTEAFF.